Listed here are 17 T cell receptor beta chains from one sample, sequenced in a study of T-cell memory formation after mild COVID-19. MiXCR, run by TCRdb on the 5' RACE reads, gives a single entry per CDR3 protein. This table has 550,000 to 700,000 distinct CDR3 sequences, around 17% appearing once. Sequencing was carried out using PBMCs or a T cell subset sorted from them (not recorded which). Every receptor here comes from an adult woman who had mild COVID-19 (a few samples of this study predate the infection). Cell type and time point are not known.

This clonotype was observed a few times. CDR3 sequence (DNA): TGCGCCAGCAGCCAAGGGTCGATGAACACTGAAGCTTTCTTT. Translating it yields CASSQGSMNTEAFF. J is TRBJ1-1 and V is TRBV4-1, with D unclear. This CDR3 comprises 14 residues. Trimming shortened V by 1 base and J by 0 bases, and 6 bases separated the two germline ends. Germline CDR1 reads MGHRA; CDR2 reads YSYEKL.

The J gene is TRBJ2-1, the V gene TRBV19; 7 nucleotides agree with TRBD2. Germline loops: CDR1 LNHDA, CDR2 SQIVND (reference sequence). J lost 0 bases, V lost 0 bases, and 5 bases had no gene match. The CDR3 has 17 residues. This chain's CDR3 is CASSIDPAGSSYNEQFF. The CDR3 DNA follows: TGTGCCAGTAGTATAGACCCAGCGGGAAGCTCCTACAATGAGCAGTTCTTC.

The gene calls are TRBV4-2 and TRBJ2-2; TRBD2 matches at 8 bases. V trimming: 1 base; J trimming: 5 bases; junction bases outside the gene matches: 6. The germline V gene encodes CDR1 LGHNA and CDR2 YNFKEQ. The CDR3 contains 16 residues. This CDR3 reads CASSQVDGRATGELFF. CDR3 nucleotide sequence: TGTGCCAGCAGCCAAGTCGACGGGAGGGCAACCGGGGAGCTGTTTTTT.

In this sample, this clonotype turned up a few times. This sequence joins TRBV20-1 and TRBJ1-1; D remains unclear. V shed 3 bases and J shed 5 bases, with 22 bases lying between them. The V gene's germline CDR1 is DFQATT and CDR2 SNEGSKA (reference sequence). The CDR3 extends over 16 amino acids. The DNA of the CDR3 is TGCAGTGCTAGGGCTCGTGAGGGTATAAGAGGAACTGAAGCTTTCTTT. Translation gives CSARAREGIRGTEAFF.

The V gene is TRBV25-1, the J gene TRBJ2-7; tentatively, D is TRBD2 (6 bases). CDR1 MGHDK and CDR2 SYGVNS come from the germline V gene. V gave up 3 bases and J gave up 3 bases, with 15 bases separating them. CDR3 length: 15 residues. The CDR3 is CASSDREDGNYEQYF. The CDR3 DNA reads TGTGCCAGCAGTGATAGGGAGGACGGAAACTACGAGCAGTACTTC.

The gene calls are TRBV12-3 or TRBV12-4 and TRBJ1-1; no clear D. CDR3 length: 14 residues. Between the trimmed V and J ends, which lost 11 bases and 4 bases, there was a span of 20 bases. The chain's CDR3 is CASRSILSGTEAFF. In DNA, the CDR3 is TGTGCCTCCCGTAGTATACTTTCGGGCACTGAAGCTTTCTTT.

The chain uses TRBV12-3 or TRBV12-4 and TRBJ2-2; D unclear. The V gene lost 7 bases and the J gene lost 6 bases, with 6 bases spanning the gap. The CDR3 totals 11 residues. As DNA, the CDR3 is TGTGCCAGCACTCCCTCCGGGGAGCTGTTTTTT. It translates to CASTPSGELFF.

This clonotype was seen more than once but under ten times. The genes are TRBV29-1 and TRBJ2-7, with a weak D call TRBD1 (6 bases). This CDR3 region has 14 residues. The germline V gene has CDR1 SQVTM and CDR2 ANQGSEA. V gave up 3 bases and J gave up 5 bases, with 17 bases separating them. The CDR3 reads CSVDGGQGSHEQYF. The CDR3 bases are TGCAGCGTTGATGGGGGCCAGGGGTCCCACGAGCAGTACTTC.

This clonotype was counted only a few times. The V and J genes are TRBV24-1 and TRBJ2-1, with D unclear. This CDR3 is 13 amino acids long. The germline CDR1 and CDR2 sequences are KGHDR and SFDVKD. Trimming pared 2 bases from V and 7 bases from J, leaving 8 bases between. DNA of the CDR3: TGTGCCACCAGTGATTCCGTGTGGAATGAGCAGTTCTTC. Encoded protein: CATSDSVWNEQFF.

The rearrangement uses TRBV27 and TRBJ2-1; TRBD1 matches at 7 bases. The CDR3 is made up of 13 amino acids. CDR1 and CDR2 from the germline V gene are MNHEY and SMNVEV (reference sequence). After removal of 3 bases from V and 9 bases from J, the junction contained 5 bases not matched to a gene. Written as DNA, the CDR3 is TGTGCCAGCAGTTTTCAGGGGGAATCTGAGCAGTTCTTC. It codes for CASSFQGESEQFF.

This clonotype has more than one count but fewer than ten. This sequence joins TRBV7-9 and TRBJ1-2; 7 nucleotides agree with TRBD1. This CDR3 region has 15 residues. Losses at the gene ends were 5 bases for V and 3 bases for J; bases not matched to a gene: 9. Germline values: CDR1 SEHNR, CDR2 FQNEAQ (reference sequence). The CDR3 sequence is CASSRGTAGDYGYTF. The CDR3 bases are TGTGCCAGCAGCCGTGGGACAGCAGGGGACTATGGCTACACCTTC. Full variable domain (outside the CDR3, taken from reference TRBV7-9 and TRBJ1-2): DTGVSQNPRHKITKRGQNVTFRCDPISEHNRLYWYRQTLGQGPEFLTYFQNEAQLEKSRLLSDRFSAERPKGSFSTLEIQRTEQGDSAMYLCASSRGTAGDYGYTFGSGTRLTVV.

The chain carries TRBV7-8 and TRBJ2-2, with D unclear. The CDR3 is 12 residues long. V was cut by 4 bases and J by 6 bases, with 6 bases left in between. Germline CDR1 is SGHVS and CDR2 is FQNEAQ. The CDR3 reads CASSSVPGELFF. The CDR3 DNA reads as TGTGCCAGCAGCTCAGTTCCCGGGGAGCTGTTTTTT. Full variable domain (outside the CDR3, taken from reference TRBV7-8 and TRBJ2-2): GAGVSQSPRYKVAKRGQDVALRCDPISGHVSLFWYQQALGQGPEFLTYFQNEAQLDKSGLPSDRFFAERPEGSVSTLKIQRTQQEDSAVYLCASSSVPGELFFGEGSRLTVL.

This clonotype has more than one count but fewer than ten. V and J are TRBV5-5 and TRBJ1-6, with a tentative D call TRBD1 (6 bases). CDR1 and CDR2 (germline): SGHKS, YYEKEE (reference sequence). The CDR3 contains 13 residues. V was cut by 4 bases and J by 7 bases, with 9 bases left in between. The CDR3 DNA reads TGTGCCAGCAGCCGGGACACCAATTCACCCCTCCACTTT. It is translated as CASSRDTNSPLHF.

V is TRBV12-3 or TRBV12-4 and J is TRBJ2-7; D is ambiguous. V shed 6 bases and J shed 0 bases, with 15 bases lying between them. The length of the CDR3 is 15 residues. The chain's CDR3 is CASSHSSESSYEQYF. The CDR3 DNA is TGTGCCAGCAGCCACTCTTCGGAAAGCTCCTACGAGCAGTACTTC.

This clonotype was seen a handful of times. The V and J genes are TRBV5-1 and TRBJ2-7; 10 bases map to TRBD1. CDR3 length: 14 amino acids. From germline, CDR1 is SGHRS and CDR2 YFSETQ. Trimming removed 4 bases from V and 7 bases from J; junction bases left unmatched: 8. The CDR3 sequence is CASSPTGGAGEQYF. CDR3 in DNA: TGCGCCAGCAGCCCGACAGGGGGCGCGGGAGAGCAGTACTTC.

There are many counts of this clonotype. The chain uses TRBV7-6 and TRBJ2-3; no firm D call. This CDR3 contains 13 residues. Germline CDR1 and CDR2: SGHVS and FNYEAQ. Trimming took 0 bases from V and 6 from J, leaving 7 bases between them. CDR3 protein: CASSLALDDTQYF. The CDR3 region has the DNA TGTGCCAGCAGCTTAGCGCTAGATGATACGCAGTATTTT. Full variable domain (remainder filled in from reference TRBV7-6 and TRBJ2-3): GAGVSQSPRYKVTKRGQDVALRCDPISGHVSLYWYRQALGQGPEFLTYFNYEAQQDKSGLPNDRFSAERPEGSISTLTIQRTEQRDSAMYRCASSLALDDTQYFGPGTRLTVL.

This chain links TRBV12-3 or TRBV12-4 with TRBJ2-2, with TRBD2 matching 10 bases. The V and J ends lost 2 bases and 4 bases, in that order; junction bases with no gene match: 7. This CDR3 has 17 amino acids. CDR3 sequence: CASSLRLAGVGTGELFF. The CDR3 DNA follows: TGTGCCAGCAGTTTACGTCTAGCGGGAGTTGGCACCGGGGAGCTGTTTTTT.